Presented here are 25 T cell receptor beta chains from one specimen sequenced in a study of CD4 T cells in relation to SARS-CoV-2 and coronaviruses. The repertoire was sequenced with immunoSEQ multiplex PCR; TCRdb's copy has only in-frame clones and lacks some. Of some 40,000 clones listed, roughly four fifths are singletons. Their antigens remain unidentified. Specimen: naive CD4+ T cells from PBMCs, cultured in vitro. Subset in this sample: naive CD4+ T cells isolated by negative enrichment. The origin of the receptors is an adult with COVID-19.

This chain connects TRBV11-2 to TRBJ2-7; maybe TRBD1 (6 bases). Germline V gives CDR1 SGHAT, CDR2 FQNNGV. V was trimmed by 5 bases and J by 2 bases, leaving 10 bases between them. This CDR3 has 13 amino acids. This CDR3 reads CASSPDSAYEQYF. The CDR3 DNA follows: TGTGCCAGCAGCCCGGACAGCGCCTACGAGCAGTACTTC. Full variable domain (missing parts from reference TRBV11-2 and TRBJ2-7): EAGVAQSPRYKIIEKRQSVAFWCNPISGHATLYWYQQILGQGPKLLIQFQNNGVVDDSQLPKDRFSAERLKGVDSTLKIQPAKLEDSAVYLCASSPDSAYEQYFGPGTRLTVT.

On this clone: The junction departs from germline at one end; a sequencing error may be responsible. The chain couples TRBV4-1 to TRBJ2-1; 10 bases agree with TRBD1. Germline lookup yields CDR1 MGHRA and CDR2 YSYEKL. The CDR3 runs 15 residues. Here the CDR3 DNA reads TGCGCCAGCAGCCAAGAGACAGGGGGCTACGATGAGCAGTTCTTC. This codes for CASSQETGGYDEQFF.

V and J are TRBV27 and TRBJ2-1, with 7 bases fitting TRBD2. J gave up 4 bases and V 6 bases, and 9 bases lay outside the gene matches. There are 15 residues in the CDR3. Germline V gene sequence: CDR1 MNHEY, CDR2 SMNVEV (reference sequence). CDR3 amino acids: CASRWTREGYNEQFF. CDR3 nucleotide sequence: TGTGCCAGCAGGTGGACTAGAGAGGGGTACAATGAGCAGTTCTTC.

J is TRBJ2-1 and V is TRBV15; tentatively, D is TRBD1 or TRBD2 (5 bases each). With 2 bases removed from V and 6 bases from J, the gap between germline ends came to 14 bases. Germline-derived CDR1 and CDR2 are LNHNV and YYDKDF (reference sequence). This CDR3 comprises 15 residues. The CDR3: CATSRTWGRRNEQFF. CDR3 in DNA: TGTGCCACCAGCAGAACCTGGGGACGCCGCAATGAGCAGTTCTTC.

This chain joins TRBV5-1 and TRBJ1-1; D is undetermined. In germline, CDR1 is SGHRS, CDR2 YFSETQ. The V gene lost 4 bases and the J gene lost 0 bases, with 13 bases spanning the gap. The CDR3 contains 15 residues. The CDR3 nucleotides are TGCGCCAGCAGCCCCAGAGGCGCGCTGAACACTGAAGCTTTCTTT. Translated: CASSPRGALNTEAFF.

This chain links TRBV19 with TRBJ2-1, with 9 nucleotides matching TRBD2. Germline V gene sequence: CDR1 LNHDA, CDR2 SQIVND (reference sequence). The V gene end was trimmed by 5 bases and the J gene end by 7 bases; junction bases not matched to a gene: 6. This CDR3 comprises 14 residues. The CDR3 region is CASSRAGGRNEQFF. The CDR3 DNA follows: TGTGCCAGTAGTCGTGCGGGAGGGCGAAATGAGCAGTTCTTC.

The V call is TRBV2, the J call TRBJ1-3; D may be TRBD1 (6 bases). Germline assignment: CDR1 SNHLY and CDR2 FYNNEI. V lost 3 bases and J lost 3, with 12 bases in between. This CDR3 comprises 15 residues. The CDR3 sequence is CASSEIHRDGNTIYF. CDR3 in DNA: TGTGCCAGCAGTGAGATCCACAGGGATGGAAACACCATATATTTT.

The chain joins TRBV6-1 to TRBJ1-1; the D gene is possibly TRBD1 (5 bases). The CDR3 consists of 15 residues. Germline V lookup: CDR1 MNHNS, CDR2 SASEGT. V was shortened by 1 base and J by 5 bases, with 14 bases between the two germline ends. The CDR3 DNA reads TGTGCCAGCAGTGAAGTCAGAGGGGTAAGGACTGAAGCTTTCTTT. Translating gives CASSEVRGVRTEAFF.

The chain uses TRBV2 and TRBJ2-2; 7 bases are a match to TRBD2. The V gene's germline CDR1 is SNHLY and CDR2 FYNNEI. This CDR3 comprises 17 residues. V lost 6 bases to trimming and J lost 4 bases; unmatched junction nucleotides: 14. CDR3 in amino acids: CASRGGSAGDLTGELFF. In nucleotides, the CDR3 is TGTGCCAGCAGGGGCGGTTCGGCGGGAGACCTCACCGGGGAGCTGTTTTTT.

The CDR3: CASSQETGFSSYNEQFF. CDR3 nucleotides: TGCGCCAGCAGCCAAGAAACGGGGTTCAGCTCCTACAATGAGCAGTTCTTC. The genes are TRBV4-3 and TRBJ2-1, with D perhaps TRBD2 (5 bases). This CDR3 is 17 amino acids long. V was cut by 0 bases and J by 0 bases, with 12 bases left in between. CDR1 is LGHNA and CDR2 is YSLEER in the germline V gene.

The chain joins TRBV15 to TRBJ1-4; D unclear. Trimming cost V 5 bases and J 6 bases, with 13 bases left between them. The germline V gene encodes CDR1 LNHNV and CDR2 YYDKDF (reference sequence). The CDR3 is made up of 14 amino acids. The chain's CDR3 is CATSGGWADEKLFF. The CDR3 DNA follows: TGTGCCACCAGCGGAGGGTGGGCGGATGAAAAACTGTTTTTT.

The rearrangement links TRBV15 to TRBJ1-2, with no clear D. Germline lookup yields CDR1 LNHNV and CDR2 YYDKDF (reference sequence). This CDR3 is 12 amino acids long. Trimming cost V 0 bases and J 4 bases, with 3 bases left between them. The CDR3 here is CATSRERYGYTF. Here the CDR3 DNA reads TGTGCCACCAGCAGAGAACGCTATGGCTACACCTTC.

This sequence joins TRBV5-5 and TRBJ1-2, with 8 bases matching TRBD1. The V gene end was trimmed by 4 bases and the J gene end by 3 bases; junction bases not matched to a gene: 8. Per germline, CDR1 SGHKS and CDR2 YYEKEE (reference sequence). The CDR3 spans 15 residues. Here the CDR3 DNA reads TGTGCCAGCAGCGTAGGACAGGGCCTCGACTATGGCTACACCTTC. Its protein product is CASSVGQGLDYGYTF. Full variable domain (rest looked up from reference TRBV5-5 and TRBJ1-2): DAGVTQSPTHLIKTRGQQVTLRCSPISGHKSVSWYQQVLGQGPQFIFQYYEKEERGRGNFPDRFSARQFPNYSSELNVNALLLGDSALYLCASSVGQGLDYGYTFGSGTRLTVV.

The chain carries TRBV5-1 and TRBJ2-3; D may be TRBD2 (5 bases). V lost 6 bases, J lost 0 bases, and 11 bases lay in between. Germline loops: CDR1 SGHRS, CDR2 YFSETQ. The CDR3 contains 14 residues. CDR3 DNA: TGCGCCAGCAAAGCGGTATCTAGCACAGATACGCAGTATTTT. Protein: CASKAVSSTDTQYF.

In DNA, the CDR3 is TGTGCCAGCAGTACTAGCGGGAGTGATGGTAGCACAGATACGCAGTATTTT. It encodes CASSTSGSDGSTDTQYF. The V and J genes are TRBV2 and TRBJ2-3, with TRBD2 identical over 11 bases. This CDR3 is 17 amino acids long. The V gene end was trimmed by 5 bases and the J gene end by 0 bases; junction bases not matched to a gene: 7. CDR1 is SNHLY, CDR2 FYNNEI, per germline.

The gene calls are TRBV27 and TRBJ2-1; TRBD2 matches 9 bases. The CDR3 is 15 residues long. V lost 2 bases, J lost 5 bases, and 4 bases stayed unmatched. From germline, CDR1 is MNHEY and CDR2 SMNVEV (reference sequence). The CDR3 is CASSLGSSGNNEQFF. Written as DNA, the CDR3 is TGTGCCAGCAGTTTAGGGTCTAGCGGGAACAATGAGCAGTTCTTC.

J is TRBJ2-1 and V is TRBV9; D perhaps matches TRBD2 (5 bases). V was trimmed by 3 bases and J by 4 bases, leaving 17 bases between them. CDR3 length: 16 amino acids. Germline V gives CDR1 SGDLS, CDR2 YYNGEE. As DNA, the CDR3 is TGTGCCAGCAGCGGGTCCTGGAGCGGAGTTTACAATGAGCAGTTCTTC. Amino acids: CASSGSWSGVYNEQFF.

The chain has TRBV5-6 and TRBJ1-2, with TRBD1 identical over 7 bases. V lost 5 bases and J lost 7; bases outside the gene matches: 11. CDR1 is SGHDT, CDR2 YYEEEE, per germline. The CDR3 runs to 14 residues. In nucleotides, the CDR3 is TGTGCCAGCAGACTTCGGGTTTCAGGGGGTGGCTACACCTTC. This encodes CASRLRVSGGGYTF.

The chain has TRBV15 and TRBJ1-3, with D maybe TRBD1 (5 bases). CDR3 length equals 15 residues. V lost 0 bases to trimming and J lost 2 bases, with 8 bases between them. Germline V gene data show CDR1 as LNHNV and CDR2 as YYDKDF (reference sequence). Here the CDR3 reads CATSRDPGAGNTIYF. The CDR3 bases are TGTGCCACCAGCAGAGATCCGGGGGCTGGAAACACCATATATTTT.

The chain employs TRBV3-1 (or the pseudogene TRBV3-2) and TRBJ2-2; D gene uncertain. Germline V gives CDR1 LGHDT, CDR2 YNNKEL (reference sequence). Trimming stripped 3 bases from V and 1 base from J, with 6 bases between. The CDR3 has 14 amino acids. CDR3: CASSHRLNTGELFF. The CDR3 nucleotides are TGTGCCAGCAGCCATAGGCTGAACACCGGGGAGCTGTTTTTT.

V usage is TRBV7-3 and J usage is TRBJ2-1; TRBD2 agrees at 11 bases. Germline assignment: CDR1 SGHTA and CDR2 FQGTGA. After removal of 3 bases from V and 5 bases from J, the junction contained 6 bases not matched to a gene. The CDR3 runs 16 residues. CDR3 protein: CASSFGGLAGHNEQFF. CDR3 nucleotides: TGTGCCAGCAGCTTCGGAGGACTAGCGGGTCACAATGAGCAGTTCTTC.

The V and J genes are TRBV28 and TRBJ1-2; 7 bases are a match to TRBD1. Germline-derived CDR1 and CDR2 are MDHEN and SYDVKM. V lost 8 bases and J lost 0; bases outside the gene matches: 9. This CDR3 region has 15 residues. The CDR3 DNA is TGTGCCAGCGGTAGACAGGGTGCGGCTAACTATGGCTACACCTTC. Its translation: CASGRQGAANYGYTF.

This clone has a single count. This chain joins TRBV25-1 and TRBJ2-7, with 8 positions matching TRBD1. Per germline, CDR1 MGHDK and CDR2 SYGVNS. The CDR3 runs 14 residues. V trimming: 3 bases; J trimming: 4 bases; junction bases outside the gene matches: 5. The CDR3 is CASSDRGQFYEQYF. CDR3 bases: TGTGCCAGCAGTGACAGGGGGCAATTTTACGAGCAGTACTTC.

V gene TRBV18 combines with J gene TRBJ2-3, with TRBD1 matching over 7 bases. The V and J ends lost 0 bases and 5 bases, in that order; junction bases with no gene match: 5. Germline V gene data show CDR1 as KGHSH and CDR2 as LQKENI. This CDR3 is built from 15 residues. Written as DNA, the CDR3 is TGTGCCAGCTCACCACCCACAGGGGCAGGAGATACGCAGTATTTT. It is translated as CASSPPTGAGDTQYF.

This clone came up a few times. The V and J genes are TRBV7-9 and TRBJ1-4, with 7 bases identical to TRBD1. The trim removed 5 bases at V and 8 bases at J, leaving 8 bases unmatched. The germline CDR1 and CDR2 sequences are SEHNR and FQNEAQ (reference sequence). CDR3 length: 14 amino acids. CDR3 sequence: CASSNRGIGEKLFF. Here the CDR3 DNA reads TGTGCCAGCAGCAACAGGGGTATAGGGGAAAAACTGTTTTTT.